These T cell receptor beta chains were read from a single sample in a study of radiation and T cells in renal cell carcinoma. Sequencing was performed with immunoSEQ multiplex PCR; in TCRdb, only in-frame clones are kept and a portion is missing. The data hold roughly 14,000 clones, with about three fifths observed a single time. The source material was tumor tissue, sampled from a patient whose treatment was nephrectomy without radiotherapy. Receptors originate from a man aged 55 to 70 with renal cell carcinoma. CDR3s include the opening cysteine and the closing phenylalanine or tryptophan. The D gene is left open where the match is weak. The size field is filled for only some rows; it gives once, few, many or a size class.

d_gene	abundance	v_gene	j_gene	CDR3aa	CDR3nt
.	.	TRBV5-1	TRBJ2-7	CASSLDGSGYEQYF	TGCGCCAGCAGCTTGGATGGTAGCGGCTACGAGCAGTACTTC
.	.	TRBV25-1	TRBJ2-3	CASSGQGSTDTQYF	TGTGCCAGCAGTGGTCAGGGGAGCACAGATACGCAGTATTTT
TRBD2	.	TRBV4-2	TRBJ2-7	CASSFGLAGGRISAEQYF	TGTGCCAGCAGCTTCGGACTAGCGGGGGGGCGTATCTCCGCCGAGCAGTACTTC
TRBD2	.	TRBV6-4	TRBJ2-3	CASSDDSGGADTQYF	TGTGCCAGCAGTGATGATAGCGGGGGGGCAGATACGCAGTATTTT
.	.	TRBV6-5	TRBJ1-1	CASSTNGESNTEAFF	TGTGCCAGCAGTACCAACGGGGAGTCCAACACTGAAGCTTTCTTT
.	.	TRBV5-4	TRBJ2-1	CASSSPGTGVAGEQFF	TGTGCCAGCAGCTCTCCCGGGACCGGCGTGGCGGGTGAGCAGTTCTTC
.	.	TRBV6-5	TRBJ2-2	CASSYPGGELFF	TGTGCCAGCAGTTACCCGGGCGGGGAGCTGTTTTTT
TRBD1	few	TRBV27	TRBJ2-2	CASSSTGGRSTGELFF	TGTGCCAGCAGTTCGACAGGGGGACGGAGCACCGGGGAGCTGTTTTTT
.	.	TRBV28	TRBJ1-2	CASSFTGFYGYTF	TGTGCCAGCAGTTTTACGGGGTTCTATGGCTACACCTTC
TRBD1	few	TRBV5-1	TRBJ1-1	CASTRDRGEAFF	TGCGCCAGCACCCGGGACAGGGGTGAAGCTTTCTTT
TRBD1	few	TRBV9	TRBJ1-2	CASSGPQGGVGYTF	TGTGCCAGCTCCGGACCCCAGGGGGGAGTTGGCTACACCTTC
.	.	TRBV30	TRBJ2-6	CAWGEETGANVLTF	TGTGCCTGGGGAGAGGAGACTGGGGCCAACGTCCTGACTTTC
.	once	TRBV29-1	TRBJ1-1	CSTTLGDTEAFF	TGCAGCACTACACTGGGGGACACTGAAGCTTTCTTT
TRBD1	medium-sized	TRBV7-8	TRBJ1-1	CASSLEGAWNTEAFF	TGTGCCAGCAGCTTAGAGGGGGCGTGGAACACTGAAGCTTTCTTT
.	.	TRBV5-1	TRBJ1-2	CASSGGSGKTNYGYTF	TGCGCCAGCAGCGGGGGATCGGGTAAGACGAACTATGGCTACACCTTC
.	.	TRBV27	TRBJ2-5	CASSLWGQETQYF	TGTGCCAGCAGTTTGTGGGGCCAAGAGACCCAGTACTTC
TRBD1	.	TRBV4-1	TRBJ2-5	CASSQEVRGRGQETQYF	TGCGCCAGCAGCCAAGAGGTCAGGGGGCGAGGTCAAGAGACCCAGTACTTC
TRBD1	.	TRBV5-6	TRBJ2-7	CALLRGQAYYEQYF	TGTGCCCTCCTTAGGGGGCAGGCTTACTACGAGCAGTACTTC
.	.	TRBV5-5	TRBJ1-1	CASSLGEGWVTEAFF	TGTGCCAGCAGCTTGGGGGAAGGGTGGGTCACTGAAGCTTTCTTT
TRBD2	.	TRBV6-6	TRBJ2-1	CASSWTSGYNEQFF	TGTGCCAGCAGCTGGACTAGCGGGTACAATGAGCAGTTCTTC
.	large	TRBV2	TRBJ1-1	CASNVRGTEAFF	TGTGCCAGCAATGTGAGGGGCACTGAAGCTTTCTTT
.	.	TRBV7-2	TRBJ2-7	CASSPSRRVEQYF	TGTGCCAGCAGCCCGAGTAGGCGGGTCGAGCAGTACTTC
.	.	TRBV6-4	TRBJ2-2	CASSEGTGELFF	TGTGCCAGCAGTGAGGGCACCGGGGAGCTGTTTTTT
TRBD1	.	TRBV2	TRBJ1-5	CACRTGWGNQPQHF	TGTGCCTGTAGGACAGGGTGGGGCAATCAGCCCCAGCATTTT
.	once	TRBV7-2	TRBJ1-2	CASSPGTSYGYTF	TGTGCCAGCAGCCCCGGGACGTCCTATGGCTACACCTTC
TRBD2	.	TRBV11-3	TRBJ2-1	CASSFGLAGDEQFF	TGTGCCAGCAGCTTCGGACTAGCGGGAGATGAGCAGTTCTTC
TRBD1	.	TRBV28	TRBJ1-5	CASSSGQESQPQHF	TGTGCCAGCAGCTCGGGACAGGAAAGTCAGCCCCAGCATTTT
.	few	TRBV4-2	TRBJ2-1	CASSQKLAGAEQFF	TGTGCCAGCAGCCAAAAACTAGCTGGGGCTGAGCAGTTCTTC
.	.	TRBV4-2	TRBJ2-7	CASSQGRSGSYEQYF	TGTGCCAGCAGCCAAGGAAGGAGCGGTTCCTACGAGCAGTACTTC
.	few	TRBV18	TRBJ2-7	CASSPPGGLYEQYF	TGTGCCAGCTCACCACCGGGCGGCCTATACGAGCAGTACTTC
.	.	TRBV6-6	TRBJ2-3	CASSYHGPIPDTQYF	TGTGCCAGCAGTTACCACGGACCAATTCCAGATACGCAGTATTTT
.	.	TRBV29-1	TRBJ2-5	CSVEVMGRGNQETQYF	TGCAGCGTTGAAGTGATGGGCAGGGGCAACCAAGAGACCCAGTACTTC
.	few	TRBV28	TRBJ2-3	CASSTGPDTQYF	TGTGCCAGCAGTACTGGACCAGATACGCAGTATTTT
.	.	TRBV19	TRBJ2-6	CASSIVGGYSSGANVLTF	TGTGCCAGTAGTATCGTGGGGGGTTATAGCTCTGGGGCCAACGTCCTGACTTTC
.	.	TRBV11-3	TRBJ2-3	CASSYGYTNTQYF	TGTGCCAGCAGCTACGGATACACAAATACGCAGTATTTT
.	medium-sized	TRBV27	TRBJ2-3	CATLPDTNTDTQYF	TGTGCCACCCTCCCGGACACTAACACAGATACGCAGTATTTT
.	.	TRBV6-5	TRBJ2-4	CASRTGHLAKNIQYF	TGTGCCAGCAGGACAGGTCACCTAGCCAAAAACATTCAGTACTTC
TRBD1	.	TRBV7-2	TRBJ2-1	CASSSQGVSYNEQFF	TGTGCCAGCAGCTCACAGGGGGTCTCCTACAATGAGCAGTTCTTC
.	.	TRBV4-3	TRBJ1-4	CASSRGVLGEKLFF	TGCGCCAGCAGTAGGGGGGTCTTAGGAGAAAAACTGTTTTTT
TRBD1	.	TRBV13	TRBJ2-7	CASSLTGQAWHEQYF	TGTGCCAGCAGCTTAACGGGACAGGCCTGGCACGAGCAGTACTTC
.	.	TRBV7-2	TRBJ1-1	CASSLTEREAFF	TGTGCCAGCAGCTTAACGGAGAGGGAAGCTTTCTTT
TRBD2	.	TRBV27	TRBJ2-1	CASATSGGYNEQFF	TGTGCCAGCGCGACTAGCGGGGGCTACAATGAGCAGTTCTTC
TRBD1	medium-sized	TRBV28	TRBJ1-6	CASSPLGQANSPLHF	TGTGCCAGCAGTCCTCTCGGACAGGCCAATTCACCCCTCCACTTT
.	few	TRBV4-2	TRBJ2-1	CASSQEGGYFNEQFF	TGTGCCAGCAGCCAAGAAGGTGGGTATTTCAATGAGCAGTTCTTC
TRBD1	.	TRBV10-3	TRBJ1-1	CAISETQGATEAFF	TGTGCCATCAGTGAGACACAGGGGGCTACTGAAGCTTTCTTT
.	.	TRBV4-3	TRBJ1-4	CASSVTGHSNEKLFF	TGCGCCAGCAGCGTTACGGGACACAGTAATGAAAAACTGTTTTTT
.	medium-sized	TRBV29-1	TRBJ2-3	CSVTENRDSTDTQYF	TGCAGCGTTACAGAGAACAGGGATAGCACAGATACGCAGTATTTT
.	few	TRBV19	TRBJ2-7	CASSSNALPYEQYF	TGTGCCAGTAGTTCCAACGCCCTACCCTACGAGCAGTACTTC
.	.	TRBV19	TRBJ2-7	CASSMSLRPTSQYF	TGTGCCAGTAGTATGAGTCTTCGCCCTACGTCGCAGTACTTC
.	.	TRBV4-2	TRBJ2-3	CASSQAGPGGTDTQYF	TGTGCCAGCAGCCAGGCCGGCCCTGGGGGCACAGATACGCAGTATTTT
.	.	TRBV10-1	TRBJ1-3	CASSQGDSGNTIYF	TGCGCCAGCAGCCAGGGCGACTCTGGAAACACCATATATTTT
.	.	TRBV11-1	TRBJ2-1	CASSLDRQHNEQFF	TGTGCCAGCAGCTTAGATCGCCAGCACAATGAGCAGTTCTTC
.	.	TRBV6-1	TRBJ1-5	CASHLGGFRNQPQHF	TGTGCCAGCCACTTAGGGGGGTTCCGCAATCAGCCCCAGCATTTT
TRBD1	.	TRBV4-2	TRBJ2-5	CASSPTGSQETQYF	TGTGCCAGCAGCCCGACAGGGTCTCAAGAGACCCAGTACTTC
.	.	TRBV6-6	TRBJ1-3	CASSYGGLYGNTIYF	TGTGCCAGCAGTTACGGGGGGCTCTATGGAAACACCATATATTTT
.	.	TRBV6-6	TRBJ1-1	CASSYEVTEAFF	TGTGCCAGCAGTTACGAGGTCACTGAAGCTTTCTTT
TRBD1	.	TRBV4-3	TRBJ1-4	CASSQYLQGYPNEKLFF	TGCGCCAGCAGCCAATACTTACAGGGGTACCCAAATGAAAAACTGTTTTTT
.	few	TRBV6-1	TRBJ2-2	CASGLTVLSTGELFF	TGTGCCAGCGGCTTGACAGTATTAAGCACCGGGGAGCTGTTTTTT
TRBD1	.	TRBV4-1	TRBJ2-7	CASSQTGTGVYEQYF	TGCGCCAGCAGCCAAACCGGGACAGGGGTTTACGAGCAGTACTTC
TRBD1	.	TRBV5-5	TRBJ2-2	CASSPTGTGGITGELFF	TGTGCCAGCAGCCCGACCGGGACAGGGGGGATCACCGGGGAGCTGTTTTTT